A single T cell receptor beta chain is shown here with its context. This record belongs to a study of T cell changes during pregnancy in multiple sclerosis. The CDR3 consists of 14 residues. The V and J ends lost 3 bases and 7 bases respectively, with 14 bases between them. Per germline, CDR1 SGDLS and CDR2 YYNGEE. Sequenced by immunoSEQ multiplex PCR; TCRdb stores in-frame clones only, minus some. The sample includes under 95,000 clones, 75% to 95% seen only once; the top ten take around 0.41%. Here the sequenced sample was CD4+ T cells from peripheral blood mononuclear cells, taken before pregnancy. The TCR comes from a female donor with multiple sclerosis, enrolled in a pregnancy study. V gene TRBV9 combines with J gene TRBJ2-1, with D perhaps matching TRBD2 (7 bases). The CDR3 nucleotides are TGTGCCAGCAGCGAGGGGGGGGTGATAAATGAGCAGTTCTTC. Residues: CASSEGGVINEQFF.